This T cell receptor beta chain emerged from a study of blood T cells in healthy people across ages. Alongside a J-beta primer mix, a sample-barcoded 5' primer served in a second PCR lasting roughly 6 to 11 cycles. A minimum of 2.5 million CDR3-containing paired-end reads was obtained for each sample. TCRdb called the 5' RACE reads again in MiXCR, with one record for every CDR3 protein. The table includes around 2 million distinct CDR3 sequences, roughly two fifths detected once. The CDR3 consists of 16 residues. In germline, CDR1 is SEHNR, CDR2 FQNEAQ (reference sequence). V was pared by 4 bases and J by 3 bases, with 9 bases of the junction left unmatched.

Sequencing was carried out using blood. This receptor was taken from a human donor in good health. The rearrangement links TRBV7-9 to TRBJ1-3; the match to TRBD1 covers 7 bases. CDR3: CASSSARTGHGNTIYF. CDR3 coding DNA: TGTGCCAGCAGCTCGGCTAGGACAGGCCATGGAAACACCATATATTTT.